Presented here are 18 T cell receptor beta chains from one specimen sequenced in a study of cytomegalovirus exposure and HLA in healthy donors. It was with 60 Vbeta and 13 Jbeta primers that the PCR ran. The data were produced by immunoSEQ multiplex PCR, yet TCRdb's version contains in-frame clones alone and is incomplete. The sample records 110,000 or so clones, more than 60% being singletons. What was sequenced was PBMCs. These receptors all stem from a male donor in good health and CMV-seronegative.

V usage is TRBV27 and J usage is TRBJ2-1; D gene ambiguous. This CDR3 has 14 amino acids. The ends were cut back, 6 bases at V and 7 bases at J, with 16 bases in the middle. Germline V gene data show CDR1 as MNHEY and CDR2 as SMNVEV (reference sequence). CDR3 nucleotides: TGTGCCAGCAGCCTAGGAATGCGGTTAAATGAGCAGTTCTTC. Translation: CASSLGMRLNEQFF.

This clone came up a few times. The CDR3 sequence is CASSPQGDSEAFF. The CDR3 DNA sequence: TGTGCCAGCAGCCCCCAGGGGGATTCTGAAGCTTTCTTT. The chain carries TRBV7-9 and TRBJ1-1; 7 nucleotides align to TRBD1. V gave up 5 bases and J gave up 6 bases; unmatched junction bases: 6. The CDR3 length is 13 residues. Per the germline V gene, CDR1 is SEHNR and CDR2 is FQNEAQ (reference sequence).

CDR3 loop: CASSESRFGYTF. In DNA, the CDR3 is TGTGCCAGCAGTGAATCCCGGTTTGGCTACACCTTC. The chain couples TRBV25-1 to TRBJ1-2; the D is unclear. This CDR3 is 12 amino acids long. The germline V and J ends were trimmed by 1 base and 7 bases, with 7 bases remaining between them. Germline values: CDR1 MGHDK, CDR2 SYGVNS.

The chain combines TRBV5-5 with TRBJ2-5; 9 bases line up with TRBD2. After removal of 2 bases from V and 3 bases from J, the junction contained 14 bases not matched to a gene. Germline CDR1 is SGHKS and CDR2 is YYEKEE (reference sequence). CDR3 length equals 18 residues. The CDR3 bases are TGTGCCAGCAGCTTAAGGGAAGCGGGAGGAAAGATAGAAGAGACCCAGTACTTC. It yields the protein CASSLREAGGKIEETQYF.

The V gene is TRBV11-2, the J gene TRBJ2-3; D gene uncertain. Germline V CDR1 and CDR2: SGHAT, FQNNGV. The CDR3 is made up of 12 amino acids. The V gene lost 6 bases and the J gene lost 5 bases, with 9 bases spanning the gap. DNA of the CDR3: TGTGCCAGCAGACCTGCAGGAGATACGCAGTATTTT. Encoded protein: CASRPAGDTQYF.

This chain connects TRBV9 to TRBJ2-1; TRBD1 matches 9 bases. The ends lost 6 bases at V and 6 bases at J; junction bases unmatched: 7. This CDR3 has 14 residues. Germline values: CDR1 SGDLS, CDR2 YYNGEE. CDR3: CASTRTGDSNEQFF. Written as DNA, the CDR3 is TGTGCCAGCACCCGGACAGGGGATAGCAATGAGCAGTTCTTC.

The V gene is TRBV11-2, the J gene TRBJ2-7; 11 bases fit TRBD1. Germline CDR1 and CDR2: SGHAT and FQNNGV. The J segment lost 0 bases and the V segment lost 4 bases, leaving 5 bases of the junction unmatched. The CDR3 loop spans 16 amino acids. DNA of the CDR3: TGTGCCAGCAGCTCGGGACAGGGGGTTGTCTCCTACGAGCAGTACTTC. Its protein is CASSSGQGVVSYEQYF.

V and J are TRBV11-3 and TRBJ2-7; TRBD2 matches 8 bases. Germline V gene lookup returns CDR1 SGHNT and CDR2 YENEEA. The CDR3 sequence is 15 residues long. V trimming: 1 base; J trimming: 2 bases; junction bases outside the gene matches: 4. The CDR3 sequence: CASSLGAGGTYEQYF. The CDR3 nucleotides read TGTGCCAGCAGCTTAGGGGCGGGGGGAACCTACGAGCAGTACTTC. The whole variable domain, filled in from reference TRBV11-3 and TRBJ2-7, reads EAGVVQSPRYKIIEKKQPVAFWCNPISGHNTLYWYLQNLGQGPELLIRYENEEAVDDSQLPKDRFSAERLKGVDSTLKIQPAELGDSAVYLCASSLGAGGTYEQYFGPGTRLTVT.

Notes on this clone: Other DNA sequences in this sample translate to the same CDR3. The chain couples TRBV6-5 to TRBJ2-5; a weak D match, TRBD1 (6 bases). The CDR3 has 13 amino acids. The germline V and J ends were trimmed by 5 bases and 1 base, with 8 bases remaining between them. Per the germline V gene, CDR1 is MNHEY and CDR2 is SVGAGI. The DNA for the CDR3 is TGTGCCAGCAGTCGGACAGTCCAAGAGACCCAGTACTTC. This encodes CASSRTVQETQYF.

This clone has more than one count but fewer than ten. V and J are TRBV18 and TRBJ2-7, with a tentative D call TRBD2 (6 bases). CDR1 and CDR2 (germline): KGHSH, LQKENI. Trimming pared 2 bases from V and 3 bases from J, leaving 14 bases between. The CDR3 runs to 15 residues. The chain's CDR3 is CASSPSGLTNYEQYF. Written as DNA, the CDR3 is TGTGCCAGCTCACCATCGGGACTTACAAACTACGAGCAGTACTTC. The whole variable domain, remainder taken from reference TRBV18 and TRBJ2-7, is NAGVMQNPRHLVRRRGQEARLRCSPMKGHSHVYWYRQLPEEGLKFMVYLQKENIIDESGMPKERFSAEFPKEGPSILRIQQVVRGDSAAYFCASSPSGLTNYEQYFGPGTRLTVT.

The chain uses TRBV19 and TRBJ2-7; 11 nucleotides agree with TRBD2. CDR1 is LNHDA and CDR2 is SQIVND in the germline V gene (reference sequence). CDR3 length: 16 residues. V gave up 6 bases and J gave up 3 bases; unmatched junction bases: 10. Here the CDR3 reads CASRSGTSGEDYEQYF. Written as DNA, the CDR3 is TGTGCCAGTAGGAGTGGGACTAGCGGAGAAGACTACGAGCAGTACTTC.

This clone was detected a few times. As DNA, the CDR3 is TGTGCCAGCAGCCTGGACAGGGGGCGGGAAAAACTGTTTTTT. Translation: CASSLDRGREKLFF. V gene TRBV7-6 combines with J gene TRBJ1-4; 11 nucleotides align to TRBD1. V lost 5 bases and J lost 8; bases outside the gene matches: 4. CDR1 and CDR2 (germline): SGHVS, FNYEAQ. The CDR3 loop spans 14 amino acids.

The chain's CDR3 is CASSLESLVANEQYF. Here the CDR3 DNA reads TGTGCCAGCAGCTTAGAATCCCTCGTCGCGAACGAGCAGTACTTC. V usage is TRBV7-8 and J usage is TRBJ2-7, with D unclear. V lost 1 base and J 5 bases, leaving 15 bases between the germline ends. The CDR3 sequence is 15 residues long. Germline CDR1 SGHVS, CDR2 FQNEAQ.

V gene TRBV7-9 combines with J gene TRBJ1-3; TRBD1 matches 10 bases. J gave up 1 base and V 4 bases, and 7 bases lay outside the gene matches. Per germline, CDR1 SEHNR and CDR2 FQNEAQ (reference sequence). This CDR3 spans 17 amino acids. CDR3 coding DNA: TGTGCCAGCAGCTCCTTAGAGGGACAGGGGTCTGGAAACACCATATATTTT. Residues: CASSSLEGQGSGNTIYF.

The CDR3: CASSGRTGGGTTNEKLFF. The CDR3 DNA reads as TGCGCCAGCAGCGGCAGGACAGGGGGCGGTACAACTAATGAAAAACTGTTTTTT. The chain has TRBV5-1 and TRBJ1-4; TRBD1 matches 11 bases. The CDR3 loop spans 18 amino acids. V dropped 4 bases and J dropped 0; count of bases not matched to a gene: 8. The germline gives CDR1 SGHRS, CDR2 YFSETQ.

The count of this clone is one. V gene TRBV19 combines with J gene TRBJ2-1; D perhaps matches TRBD2 (5 bases). Trimming took off 3 bases at V and 5 bases at J, with 17 bases between the two ends. The CDR3 length is 16 residues. CDR1 is LNHDA, CDR2 SQIVND, per germline (reference sequence). The CDR3 bases are TGTGCCAGTAGTATTCACCTAGCCCTTGTGAACAATGAGCAGTTCTTC. Its translation is CASSIHLALVNNEQFF.

The J gene is TRBJ2-7, the V gene TRBV6-5, with 12 bases lining up with TRBD2. CDR3 length: 14 residues. The germline CDR1 and CDR2 sequences are MNHEY and SVGAGI. V gave up 6 bases and J gave up 6 bases; unmatched junction bases: 6. The CDR3 loop is CASSRLAGVAEQYF. The CDR3 DNA sequence: TGTGCCAGCAGCCGACTAGCGGGAGTGGCCGAGCAGTACTTC.

This rearrangement joins TRBV7-2 to TRBJ2-7; no clear D. The length of the CDR3 is 14 residues. Germline loops: CDR1 SGHTA, CDR2 FQGNSA. V shed 1 base and J shed 3 bases, with 10 bases lying between them. CDR3: CASSLGPGNYEQYF. The CDR3 DNA is TGTGCCAGCAGCTTAGGTCCGGGTAACTACGAGCAGTACTTC.